The T cell receptor beta chain under discussion was sequenced for a study of T-cell reconstitution after alpha-beta-depleted transplantation in children. Study conclusions and caveats: Two months or so post-transplant, alpha-beta T cells reportedly derived from several hundred expanded graft clones.

Molecular barcoding with unique molecular identifiers was used for the TCRbeta library. A single record per CDR3 protein comes from TCRdb applying MiXCR to the PCR reads. The sample lists 95,000 to 150,000 distinct CDR3 sequences; under 30% were seen once. On this clonotype itself: No antigen is known for it.

Deletions cut 4 bases from V and 0 bases from J, with 13 bases between. This CDR3 contains 16 residues. Germline values: CDR1 MNHEY, CDR2 SVGEGT. The starting material was PBMCs, mostly from graft donor cells, obtained 180 days after TCRalphabeta/CD19-depleted stem cell transplant. The origin of this receptor is a male patient between 2 and 9 years old who had a stem cell transplant for chronic granulomatous disease, so the T cells may come from the graft donor. This chain uses TRBV6-2 or TRBV6-3 with TRBJ1-5, with D perhaps TRBD1 (5 bases). The CDR3 protein is CASSCYDSYSNQPQHF. CDR3 sequence (DNA): TGTGCCAGCAGTTGCTACGACAGTTATAGCAATCAGCCCCAGCATTTT.